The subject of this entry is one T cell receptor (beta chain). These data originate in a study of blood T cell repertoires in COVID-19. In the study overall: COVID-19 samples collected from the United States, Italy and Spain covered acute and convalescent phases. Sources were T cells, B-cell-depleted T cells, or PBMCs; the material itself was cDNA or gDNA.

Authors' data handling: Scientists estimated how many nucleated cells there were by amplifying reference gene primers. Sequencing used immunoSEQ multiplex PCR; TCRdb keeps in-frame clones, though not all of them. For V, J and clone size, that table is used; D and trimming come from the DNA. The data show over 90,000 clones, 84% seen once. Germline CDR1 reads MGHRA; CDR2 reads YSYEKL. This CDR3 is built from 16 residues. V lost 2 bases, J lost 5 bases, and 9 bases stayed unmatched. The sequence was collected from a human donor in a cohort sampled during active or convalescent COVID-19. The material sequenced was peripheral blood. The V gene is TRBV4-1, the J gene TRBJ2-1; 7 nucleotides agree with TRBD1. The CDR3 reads CASSQSPGTDDNEQFF. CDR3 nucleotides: TGCGCCAGCAGCCAAAGTCCCGGGACAGATGACAATGAGCAGTTCTTC.